This T cell receptor beta chain was found in a study of cytomegalovirus exposure and HLA in healthy donors. On the study more broadly: For the roughly 370 genotyped donors, more than 80% fell within the Caucasian-associated ancestry cluster. Whole-study results and caveats: Solely CMV serostatus was available to characterize immune exposure. Sequencing artifact likely explains a cluster of highly shared sequence variants.

Both 60 Vbeta primers and 13 Jbeta primers went into the PCR. TCRdb's copy holds only in-frame clones and misses some; the assay was immunoSEQ multiplex PCR. The sample records about 120,000 clones, roughly 76% being singletons. Remarks on this clone: No antigen is known for it.

The CDR3 sequence is 14 residues long. The V and J ends lost 5 bases and 7 bases respectively, with 17 bases between them. CDR1 is MDHEN, CDR2 SYDVKM, per germline. The rearrangement joins TRBV28 to TRBJ1-2; no clear D gene. The source of this sequence is a man aged 25-45 years in good health and CMV-seronegative. Sequencing was carried out using PBMCs. CDR3 protein: CASSPPWGDLGYTF. The CDR3 DNA reads TGTGCCAGCAGTCCTCCTTGGGGAGATCTTGGCTACACCTTC.